This TCR beta chain emerged from a study of post-analysis software for immune sequencing data. For the study at large: Clinical courses comprised relapsing-remitting, secondary progressive and progressive-relapsing multiple sclerosis. General observations from the study: Normalized Chao1 diversity was significantly lower in multiple sclerosis patients than in controls. Among 5 or 6 TRBV segments more frequent in patients than controls were TRBV5-6, TRBV5-1 and TRBV20-1.

Tagging with unique molecular identifiers was a feature of the TCR beta cDNA libraries. Around 500,000 cDNA molecules were obtained from approximately 0.91 to 9.4 million T cells. Using its own MiXCR run on the PCR reads, TCRdb lists one record per CDR3 protein. The sample yields 800,000 to 950,000 distinct CDR3 sequences, roughly half seen once. As to this clonotype: The antigen remains unidentified.

The germline gives CDR1 MNHEY, CDR2 SVGEGT. The CDR3 covers 16 residues. J was trimmed by 8 bases and V by 1 base; bases with no gene match: 11. Sequencing was carried out using blood. This chain joins TRBV6-2 or TRBV6-3 and TRBJ1-2; 9 bases are shared with TRBD1. This TCR was recovered from a girl aged 5-17 years with multiple sclerosis. Here the CDR3 reads CASSYWAPGQGNGYTF. The CDR3 nucleotides are TGTGCCAGCAGTTACTGGGCGCCCGGACAGGGGAACGGCTACACCTTC.